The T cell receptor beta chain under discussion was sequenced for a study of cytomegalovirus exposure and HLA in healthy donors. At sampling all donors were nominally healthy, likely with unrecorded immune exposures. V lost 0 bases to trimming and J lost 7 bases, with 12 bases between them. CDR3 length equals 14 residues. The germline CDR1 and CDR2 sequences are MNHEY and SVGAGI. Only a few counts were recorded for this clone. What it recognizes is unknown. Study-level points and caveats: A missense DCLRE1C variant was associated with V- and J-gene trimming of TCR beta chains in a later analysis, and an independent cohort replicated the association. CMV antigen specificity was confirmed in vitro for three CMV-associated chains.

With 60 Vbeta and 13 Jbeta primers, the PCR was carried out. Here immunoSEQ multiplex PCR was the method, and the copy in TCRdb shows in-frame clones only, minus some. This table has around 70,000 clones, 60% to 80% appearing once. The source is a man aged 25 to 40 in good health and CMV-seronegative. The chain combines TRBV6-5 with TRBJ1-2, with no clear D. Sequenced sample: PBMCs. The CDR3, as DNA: TGTGCCAGCAGTTACTCCGGCGGGGTTGCTGGCTACACCTTC. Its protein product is CASSYSGGVAGYTF.